The present TCR beta chain was sequenced within a study of T cell clusters in autoimmune cytopenias. Multiplex touch-down PCR amplified TRB using TRB-A and TRB-B pools in one tube. After re-calling the multiplex PCR reads, TCRdb lists one entry per CDR3 protein, DNA absent. The record lists some 3,300 distinct CDR3 sequences, of which the ten most abundant hold 4% to 5%. Germline lookup yields CDR1 MNHEY and CDR2 SVGEGT. The CDR3 spans 17 residues. General study findings and limits: Compared with active autoimmune hepatitis patients, healthy donors showed about 3.2-fold more exclusive TRB clusters. The cluster-lack signature was not seen for secondary cytopenia versus chronic lymphocytic leukemia. The T cell clusters came from computational analysis alone and lack functional validation.

On this clonotype itself: The antigen is not known.

Some 38,000 genome equivalents of blood DNA were amplified for TRB. This TCR was sampled from a human donor with an autoimmune cytopenia or autoimmune hepatitis (not recorded which). The rearrangement uses TRBV6-2 or TRBV6-3 and TRBJ2-7; the D call from TCRdb, TRBD2, cannot be confirmed without DNA. The sample comprised peripheral blood. The CDR3 loop is CASSYNRLAGRSYEQYF.